A single sample gave rise to the 31 T cell receptor beta chains below, sequenced in a study of shared clonotypes between healthy human individuals. Data came from immunoSEQ multiplex PCR; TCRdb stores just in-frame clones and leaves some out. Seen here are over a million clones, about 75% observed once, and the top ten hold roughly 1.4%. Material: memory CD4+ T cells sorted from blood. Sample subset: CD45RA-negative fraction. Every receptor here comes from a man aged 18 to 30 in good health.

This clone was seen only once. The chain carries TRBV6-1 and TRBJ2-3; 13 bases agree with TRBD2. Germline CDR1 MNHNS, CDR2 SASEGT. V gave up 6 bases and J gave up 4 bases; unmatched junction bases: 1. The CDR3 totals 14 residues. CDR3 amino acids: CASRGTSGADTQYF. Here the CDR3 DNA reads TGTGCCAGCAGGGGGACTAGCGGGGCAGATACGCAGTATTTT.

The chain recombines TRBV19 with TRBJ1-2, with 12 nucleotides matching TRBD1. Germline V CDR1 and CDR2: LNHDA, SQIVND (reference sequence). The CDR3 has 15 residues. With 3 bases clipped from V and 6 bases from J, the junction kept 5 bases outside the gene matches. DNA for the CDR3: TGTGCCAGTAGTATCCTGGGACAGGGGGCTCATGGCTACACCTTC. Its protein product is CASSILGQGAHGYTF.

This chain connects TRBV2 to TRBJ1-1; TRBD1 agrees at 7 bases. From germline, CDR1 is SNHLY and CDR2 FYNNEI. The CDR3 covers 13 residues. Trimming at V came to 3 bases and at J to 3 bases, leaving 1 base not matched to a gene. The CDR3 is CASSETGYTEAFF. The CDR3 DNA follows: TGTGCCAGCAGTGAGACAGGGTACACTGAAGCTTTCTTT. Supplemented by reference TRBV2 and TRBJ1-1, the full variable domain reads EPEVTQTPSHQVTQMGQEVILRCVPISNHLYFYWYRQILGQKVEFLVSFYNNEISEKSEIFDDQFSVERPDGSNFTLKIRSTKLEDSAMYFCASSETGYTEAFFGQGTRLTVV.

The rearrangement uses TRBV5-4 and TRBJ2-1; D not certain. V lost 4 bases and J lost 8, with 13 bases in between. Germline lookup yields CDR1 SGHNT and CDR2 YYREEE (reference sequence). CDR3 length: 13 residues. CDR3 sequence reads: CASSRVLGDEQFF. The DNA for the CDR3 is TGTGCCAGCAGCCGCGTACTGGGTGATGAGCAGTTCTTC.

The chain uses TRBV7-3 and TRBJ2-3; D possibly corresponds to TRBD2 (6 bases). Germline values: CDR1 SGHTA, CDR2 FQGTGA. The CDR3 is 16 amino acids. V shed 3 bases and J shed 2 bases, with 15 bases lying between them. The CDR3 reads CASSFGRGLDTDTQYF. CDR3 sequence (DNA): TGTGCCAGCAGCTTCGGGCGGGGTTTGGACACAGATACGCAGTATTTT.

The chain couples TRBV29-1 to TRBJ2-6; D perhaps matches TRBD2 (7 bases). V was pared by 5 bases and J by 0 bases, with 14 bases between. Looked up from germline, CDR1 is SQVTM and CDR2 is ANQGSEA. The CDR3 contains 16 residues. CDR3: CSVQRDTFSGANVLTF. Here the CDR3 DNA reads TGCAGCGTTCAGCGGGACACCTTCTCTGGGGCCAACGTCCTGACTTTC.

This clone was observed many times. The rearrangement joins TRBV7-2 to TRBJ2-7; TRBD1 is a possible D gene (5 bases). CDR1 is SGHTA and CDR2 is FQGNSA in the germline V gene. The CDR3 covers 14 residues. Trimming took off 5 bases at V and 0 bases at J, with 11 bases between the two ends. CDR3 coding DNA: TGTGCCAGCAGCCGCTATGGACACTCCTACGAGCAGTACTTC. It translates to CASSRYGHSYEQYF.

The genes are TRBV30 and TRBJ1-2; tentative D call: TRBD1 (6 bases). The CDR3 runs to 14 residues. V was pared by 2 bases and J by 3 bases, with 13 bases between. From germline, CDR1 is GTSNPN and CDR2 SVGIG (reference sequence). The CDR3 here is CAWSRQAWYYGYTF. CDR3 nucleotide sequence: TGTGCCTGGAGTCGACAGGCTTGGTACTATGGCTACACCTTC.

The genes are TRBV5-1 and TRBJ2-1; D is uncertain. Germline CDR1 SGHRS, CDR2 YFSETQ. The CDR3 consists of 15 residues. The V and J ends lost 1 base and 0 bases respectively, with 8 bases between them. CDR3 sequence (DNA): TGCGCCAGCAGCTTGCTGCCGAGCTCCTACAATGAGCAGTTCTTC. It encodes CASSLLPSSYNEQFF.

This chain joins TRBV9 and TRBJ2-3, with 9 positions matching TRBD2. Trimming at V came to 4 bases and at J to 7 bases, leaving 13 bases not matched to a gene. Germline values: CDR1 SGDLS, CDR2 YYNGEE. There are 16 residues in the CDR3. DNA for the CDR3: TGTGCCAGCAGCCCCCCTCCGGGACTAGCAGGATATACGCAGTATTTT. Translating gives CASSPPPGLAGYTQYF.

The rearrangement uses TRBV6-1 and TRBJ1-4, with D hard to call. V was clipped by 1 base and J by 8 bases, with 14 bases between them. Germline loops: CDR1 MNHNS, CDR2 SASEGT. The CDR3 sequence is 15 residues long. The CDR3 coding sequence is TGTGCCAGCAGTGAAGGACAATTGGCCAAGGAAAAACTGTTTTTT. Residues: CASSEGQLAKEKLFF.

The chain employs TRBV28 and TRBJ2-7; tentative D call: TRBD2 (5 bases). The CDR3 is 12 amino acids. The V gene lost 7 bases and the J gene lost 5 bases, with 12 bases spanning the gap. Germline V CDR1 and CDR2: MDHEN, SYDVKM. Here the CDR3 DNA reads TGTGCCAGCATGAGGGAAGGGAACGAGCAGTACTTC. This codes for CASMREGNEQYF.

The rearrangement joins TRBV11-2 to TRBJ2-1; the D call may be TRBD1 or TRBD2 (6 bases each). V was trimmed by 6 bases and J by 5 bases, leaving 17 bases between them. Germline values: CDR1 SGHAT, CDR2 FQNNGV. This CDR3 contains 15 residues. The CDR3 here is CASSPAGGRDNEQFF. CDR3 in DNA: TGTGCCAGCAGTCCCGCCGGGGGCCGCGACAATGAGCAGTTCTTC.

This clone came up once. The sample has other DNA sequences that encode this CDR3 too. The chain carries TRBV28 and TRBJ2-2; possibly TRBD1 for D (5 bases). The CDR3 loop spans 11 amino acids. Germline CDR1 MDHEN, CDR2 SYDVKM. V was clipped by 8 bases and J by 6 bases, with 7 bases between them. The CDR3, as DNA: TGTGCCAGCCAGGGTGCCGGGGAGCTGTTTTTT. This translates into CASQGAGELFF.

The chain couples TRBV6-1 to TRBJ2-1; 10 bases agree with TRBD2. This CDR3 has 15 residues. Germline values: CDR1 MNHNS, CDR2 SASEGT. J gave up 7 bases and V 5 bases, and 8 bases lay outside the gene matches. Here the CDR3 reads CASSIQGTSANEQFF. The CDR3 bases are TGTGCCAGCAGTATTCAGGGGACTAGCGCTAATGAGCAGTTCTTC.

The chain carries TRBV30 and TRBJ1-5; 10 bases line up with TRBD1. The junction had 12 bases not matched to a gene; V was cut back by 4 bases and J by 9 bases. The CDR3 spans 15 residues. Germline CDR1 is GTSNPN and CDR2 is SVGIG (reference sequence). The CDR3 coding sequence is TGTGCCTGGATGCCCCGGGACAGGGGAAGCGCGCCCCAGCATTTT. This sequence encodes CAWMPRDRGSAPQHF.

The V gene is TRBV5-4, the J gene TRBJ1-2, with 8 bases lining up with TRBD1. V shed 0 bases, J shed 8 bases, and the junction held 0 bases outside the gene matches. Germline V gives CDR1 SGHNT, CDR2 YYREEE (reference sequence). This CDR3 spans 12 amino acids. Here the CDR3 reads CASSLGTGGYTF. The CDR3 coding sequence is TGTGCCAGCAGCTTGGGGACAGGGGGCTACACCTTC. Using reference TRBV5-4 and TRBJ1-2 for the parts outside the CDR3, the full variable domain is ETGVTQSPTHLIKTRGQQVTLRCSSQSGHNTVSWYQQALGQGPQFIFQYYREEENGRGNFPPRFSGLQFPNYSSELNVNALELDDSALYLCASSLGTGGYTFGSGTRLTVV.

J is TRBJ2-7 and V is TRBV5-8, with TRBD2 matching over 9 bases. Germline lookup yields CDR1 SGHTS and CDR2 YDEGEE. After removal of 4 bases from V and 8 bases from J, the junction contained 13 bases not matched to a gene. There are 15 residues in the CDR3. CDR3 DNA sequence: TGTGCCAGCAGCCCACGGGGGACTAGCCTAGGGCAGCAGTACTTC. Residues: CASSPRGTSLGQQYF.

The chain uses TRBV7-8 and TRBJ2-6; D assignment may be TRBD1 or TRBD2 (5 bases each). V lost 4 bases to trimming and J lost 0 bases, with 13 bases between them. The length of the CDR3 is 17 residues. The germline gives CDR1 SGHVS, CDR2 FQNEAQ. For the CDR3, the DNA is TGTGCCAGCAGCTCGAGGGTAGGGGACTCTGGGGCCAACGTCCTGACTTTC. It yields the protein CASSSRVGDSGANVLTF.

The chain recombines TRBV19 with TRBJ1-5, with a tentative D call TRBD1 (5 bases). Germline CDR1 and CDR2: LNHDA and SQIVND (reference sequence). This CDR3 is 15 amino acids long. V was pared by 5 bases and J by 0 bases, with 11 bases between. The CDR3 is CASSQRGPSNQPQHF. Here the CDR3 DNA reads TGTGCCAGTAGTCAGAGGGGCCCTAGCAATCAGCCCCAGCATTTT. Full variable domain (outside the CDR3, taken from reference TRBV19 and TRBJ1-5): DGGITQSPKYLFRKEGQNVTLSCEQNLNHDAMYWYRQDPGQGLRLIYYSQIVNDFQKGDIAEGYSVSREKKESFPLTVTSAQKNPTAFYLCASSQRGPSNQPQHFGDGTRLSIL.

In this sample, this clone turned up once. J is TRBJ2-3 and V is TRBV13; possibly TRBD1 for D (6 bases). Germline V gene lookup returns CDR1 PRHDT and CDR2 FYEKMQ (reference sequence). The CDR3 is 13 residues long. Between the trimmed V and J ends, which lost 6 bases and 7 bases, there was a span of 14 bases. The CDR3, as DNA: TGTGCCAGCAGGCACACAGGGAAGCATACGCAGTATTTT. It codes for CASRHTGKHTQYF.

J is TRBJ1-1 and V is TRBV7-2, with 9 bases that match TRBD1. CDR3 length: 12 residues. The germline gives CDR1 SGHTA, CDR2 FQGNSA. Germline trimming cut 5 bases from V and 13 bases from J; bases unmatched to any gene: 8. The CDR3 here is CASSQPGQGNFF. Written as DNA, the CDR3 is TGTGCCAGCAGCCAACCGGGACAGGGTAATTTCTTT.

This clone was counted only a few times. The V gene is TRBV28, the J gene TRBJ1-1; D gene uncertain. This CDR3 is built from 12 residues. Trimming removed 3 bases from V and 6 bases from J, with 8 bases in between. Germline V gene sequence: CDR1 MDHEN, CDR2 SYDVKM. The CDR3 protein is CASSFSVSEAFF. The CDR3 DNA reads as TGTGCCAGCAGTTTCTCAGTGTCTGAAGCTTTCTTT.

The chain couples TRBV21-1 to TRBJ1-4. TRBV21-1 is a pseudogene segment. This CDR3 is 14 amino acids long. The CDR3 DNA reads as TGTGCCAGCCCCGATAGCATAACTAATGAAAAACTGTTTTTT. It codes for CASPDSITNEKLFF.

The chain couples TRBV10-3 to TRBJ1-6, with D hard to call. This CDR3 has 13 amino acids. The V end lost 6 bases, the J end lost 10 bases, and 13 bases lay between the germline ends. Germline-derived CDR1 and CDR2 are ENHRY and SYGVKD. CDR3 sequence reads: CAIRKGEESPLHF. CDR3 nucleotides: TGTGCCATCAGAAAGGGAGAAGAATCACCCCTCCACTTT.

The J gene is TRBJ1-1, the V gene TRBV10-2; maybe TRBD1 (6 bases). This CDR3 is built from 13 residues. Germline-derived CDR1 and CDR2 are WSHSY and SAAADI. Trimming shortened V by 3 bases and J by 5 bases, and 10 bases separated the two germline ends. In DNA, the CDR3 is TGCGCCAGCAGTGATCGAGGGGGAACTGAAGCTTTCTTT. It encodes CASSDRGGTEAFF.

This clone was seen only once. This chain joins TRBV7-2 and TRBJ1-1; D gene uncertain. V lost 5 bases to trimming and J lost 5 bases, with 12 bases between them. In germline, CDR1 is SGHTA, CDR2 FQGNSA. CDR3 length equals 13 residues. CDR3 region: CASSPRTSTEAFF. DNA for the CDR3: TGTGCCAGCAGCCCCCGGACTTCAACTGAAGCTTTCTTT.

The chain employs TRBV7-2 and TRBJ2-1; D may match TRBD1 or TRBD2 (5 bases each). CDR3 size: 13 residues. The ends were cut back, 5 bases at V and 7 bases at J, with 12 bases in the middle. Germline lookup yields CDR1 SGHTA and CDR2 FQGNSA. The CDR3 here is CASSRDLINEQFF. The CDR3 DNA reads as TGTGCCAGCAGCAGGGACCTAATAAATGAGCAGTTCTTC.

J is TRBJ2-2 and V is TRBV30; possible D gene TRBD1, 6 bases. This CDR3 is 13 amino acids long. Germline loops: CDR1 GTSNPN, CDR2 SVGIG (reference sequence). V gave up 3 bases and J gave up 6 bases, with 11 bases separating them. For the CDR3, the DNA is TGTGCCTGGAGACTTACAGGGCCCGGGGAGCTGTTTTTT. Translated, it gives CAWRLTGPGELFF.

The chain couples TRBV30 to TRBJ1-5, with D tentatively TRBD1 (5 bases). The CDR3 runs to 15 residues. The V gene's germline CDR1 is GTSNPN and CDR2 SVGIG (reference sequence). Trimming took off 0 bases at V and 3 bases at J, with 12 bases between the two ends. In nucleotides, the CDR3 is TGTGCCTGGAGTGTAGCGGGGGGGGTCAATCAGCCCCAGCATTTT. Its translation: CAWSVAGGVNQPQHF.

The chain combines TRBV5-1 with TRBJ1-3; no firm D call. Trimming took 0 bases from V and 7 from J, leaving 8 bases between them. The CDR3 consists of 13 residues. Germline-derived CDR1 and CDR2 are SGHRS and YFSETQ. The CDR3 sequence is CASSLADGNTIYF. Written as DNA, the CDR3 is TGCGCCAGCAGCTTGGCCGACGGGAACACCATATATTTT.